These 16 T cell receptor beta chains came from one sample sequenced in a study of T-cell reconstitution after alpha-beta-depleted transplantation in children. Unique molecular identifiers were incorporated when the TCRbeta library was constructed. TCRdb fed the PCR reads into MiXCR, producing one record per CDR3 protein. The repertoire consists of around 440,000 distinct CDR3 sequences, with over 9.5% occurring once and the leading ten covering 2%. The sample here was PBMCs, taken before TCRalphabeta/CD19-depleted stem cell transplant. Receptors originate from a child aged 2 to 10 with inherited bone marrow failure, due to receive a stem cell transplant.

The chain employs TRBV12-3 or TRBV12-4 and TRBJ2-7, with 11 bases lining up with TRBD2. The CDR3 has 18 amino acids. V dropped 2 bases and J dropped 2; count of bases not matched to a gene: 11. CDR3 DNA sequence: TGTGCCAGCAGTTTAAGATTAGCGGGAGGGCAGAGAGCCTACGAGCAGTACTTC. It encodes CASSLRLAGGQRAYEQYF.

Remarks on this clonotype: Possible read error: a much larger clone is one base away. The V gene is TRBV5-1, the J gene TRBJ1-4; unclear D gene. This CDR3 is built from 13 residues. Germline V gene data show CDR1 as SGHRS and CDR2 as YFSETQ. V gave up 1 base and J gave up 5 bases, with 6 bases separating them. As DNA, the CDR3 is TGCGCCAGCAGCTTGATAGTAAATGAAAAACTGTTTTTT. Translation gives CASSLIVNEKLFF.

This clonotype was seen many times. The chain employs TRBV29-1 and TRBJ2-1; the D gene is possibly TRBD2 (6 bases). V shed 6 bases and J shed 0 bases, with 15 bases lying between them. There are 15 residues in the CDR3. Germline V gene lookup returns CDR1 SQVTM and CDR2 ANQGSEA. In DNA form, the CDR3 reads TGCAGCGTCGACACTCGGGAGAGCTCCTACAATGAGCAGTTCTTC. Translation: CSVDTRESSYNEQFF.

This clonotype was counted between two and nine times. The CDR3 loop reads CASRARGGHSYEQYF. The CDR3 bases are TGTGCCAGCAGGGCCCGGGGCGGCCACTCCTACGAGCAGTACTTC. The rearrangement joins TRBV6-1 to TRBJ2-7; D is perhaps TRBD1 or TRBD2 (5 bases each). Trimming cost V 6 bases and J 0 bases, with 15 bases left between them. Germline CDR1 is MNHNS and CDR2 is SASEGT. The CDR3 has 15 residues.

CDR3 amino acids: CASSLTGRAPNEQFF. The CDR3 DNA follows: TGTGCCAGCAGCTTGACCGGGAGGGCCCCAAATGAGCAGTTCTTC. The rearrangement links TRBV5-4 to TRBJ2-1; 8 bases map to TRBD2. J lost 7 bases, V lost 1 base, and 7 bases had no gene match. Germline V gene sequence: CDR1 SGHNT, CDR2 YYREEE (reference sequence). The CDR3 length is 15 residues.

At least ten counts were recorded for this clonotype. The chain has TRBV28 and TRBJ2-1; 11 bases fit TRBD2. This CDR3 spans 15 amino acids. The V and J ends lost 6 bases and 3 bases, in that order; junction bases with no gene match: 4. The germline V gene encodes CDR1 MDHEN and CDR2 SYDVKM. The CDR3 DNA reads as TGTGCCAGCAGAACTAGCGGGAGTTTCTACAATGAGCAGTTCTTC. Its protein is CASRTSGSFYNEQFF.

This clonotype was seen at least ten times. V is TRBV12-5 and J is TRBJ2-1; 7 positions agree with TRBD2. Trimming removed 3 bases from V and 9 bases from J; junction bases left unmatched: 8. The CDR3 totals 14 residues. The germline V gene has CDR1 LGHNT and CDR2 FRNRAP. CDR3 in DNA: TGTGCTAGTGGTTTTGAAGCGGGGTGGGGTGAGCAGTTCTTC. Amino acid sequence: CASGFEAGWGEQFF.

This clonotype came up many times. V and J are TRBV27 and TRBJ2-3, with D perhaps TRBD2 (5 bases). The V and J ends lost 5 bases and 11 bases respectively, with 20 bases between them. This CDR3 has 14 amino acids. Per the germline V gene, CDR1 is MNHEY and CDR2 is SMNVEV (reference sequence). CDR3 sequence: CASSLNVRERGQYF. DNA of the CDR3: TGTGCCAGCAGTCTCAATGTCCGGGAACGCGGGCAGTATTTT.

This clonotype was found a few times. The rearrangement joins TRBV4-1 to TRBJ1-2; no clear D. Germline V gene data show CDR1 as MGHRA and CDR2 as YSYEKL. CDR3 length: 14 amino acids. Trimming stripped 0 bases from V and 4 bases from J, with 9 bases between. CDR3 DNA sequence: TGCGCCAGCAGCCAAGAAAGAGTGATCTATGGCTACACCTTC. This gives the protein CASSQERVIYGYTF.

On this clonotype itself: A read error may be the cause here, since a much bigger clone is one base away. This chain links TRBV4-2 with TRBJ1-5; the D gene is possibly TRBD1 (5 bases). Deletions cut 3 bases from V and 6 bases from J, with 15 bases between. The CDR3 spans 15 residues. Germline V lookup: CDR1 LGHNA, CDR2 YNFKEQ. The CDR3 here is CASSQRTWDGQPQHF. CDR3 nucleotides: TGTGCCAGCAGCCAGAGGACATGGGACGGTCAGCCCCAGCATTTT.

In its sample, this clonotype was seen once. This may arise from a read error, as a much more abundant clone is one base away. The rearrangement links TRBV6-1 to TRBJ1-1, with D perhaps TRBD1 (6 bases). The CDR3 is 13 residues long. Germline CDR1 and CDR2: MNHNS and SASEGT. This CDR3 is CAISEVTGTEAFF. The CDR3 DNA reads TGTGCCATCAGTGAAGTGACAGGTACTGAAGCTTTCTTT.

Many counts were recorded for this clonotype. The rearrangement joins TRBV5-1 to TRBJ2-1; D remains unclear. CDR1 is SGHRS and CDR2 is YFSETQ in the germline V gene. The V gene lost 0 bases and the J gene lost 6 bases, with 10 bases spanning the gap. CDR3 length equals 14 residues. The CDR3 sequence: CASSLASPFNEQFF. The CDR3 coding sequence is TGCGCCAGCAGCTTGGCCTCGCCTTTCAATGAGCAGTTCTTC.

Ten or more counts support this clonotype. The chain employs TRBV7-9 and TRBJ2-7, with 7 nucleotides matching TRBD2. Trimming at V came to 10 bases and at J to 7 bases, leaving 7 bases not matched to a gene. CDR3 length: 11 residues. The V gene's germline CDR1 is SEHNR and CDR2 FQNEAQ (reference sequence). CDR3 nucleotides: TGTGCCATCTTATCGGGAGGAGAGCAGTACTTC. It encodes CAILSGGEQYF.

The sample holds many counts of this clonotype. The rearrangement joins TRBV7-2 to TRBJ2-1; TRBD1 agrees at 10 bases. Losses at the gene ends were 2 bases for V and 6 bases for J; bases not matched to a gene: 4. Germline CDR1 reads SGHTA; CDR2 reads FQGNSA. The CDR3 has 15 residues. In nucleotides, the CDR3 is TGTGCCAGCAGCTTAATCCGGACAGGGGGCAATGAGCAGTTCTTC. Translated: CASSLIRTGGNEQFF.

This clonotype was seen once. The chain uses TRBV10-3 and TRBJ1-1; D unresolved. There are 14 residues in the CDR3. The V end was cut by 6 bases, the J end by 3 bases, with 14 bases between. Per the germline V gene, CDR1 is ENHRY and CDR2 is SYGVKD. Here the CDR3 DNA reads TGTGCCATCAGGACAACCGGGCTGGACACTGAAGCTTTCTTT. This encodes CAIRTTGLDTEAFF.

This clonotype occurred a few times. This chain links TRBV19 with TRBJ2-1; D is uncertain. The CDR3 is 13 amino acids. Germline V gene lookup returns CDR1 LNHDA and CDR2 SQIVND (reference sequence). V shed 1 base and J shed 6 bases, with 7 bases lying between them. Here the CDR3 DNA reads TGTGCCAGTAGTATAGCCTACTTCAATGAGCAGTTCTTC. Translated, it gives CASSIAYFNEQFF.